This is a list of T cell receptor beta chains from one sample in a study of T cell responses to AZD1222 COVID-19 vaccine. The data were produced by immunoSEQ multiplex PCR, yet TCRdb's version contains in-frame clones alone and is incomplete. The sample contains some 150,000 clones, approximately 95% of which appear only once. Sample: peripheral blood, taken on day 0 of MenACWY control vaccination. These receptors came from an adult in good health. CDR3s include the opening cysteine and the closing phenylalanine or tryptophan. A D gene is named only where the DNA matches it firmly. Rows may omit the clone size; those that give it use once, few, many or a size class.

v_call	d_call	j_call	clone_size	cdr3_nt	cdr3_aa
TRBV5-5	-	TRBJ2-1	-	TGTGCCAGCAGCTTAAATGTTGATTCGGGGAGAAATGAGCAGTTCTTC	CASSLNVDSGRNEQFF
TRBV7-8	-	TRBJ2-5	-	TGTGCCAGCAGCAGAGACCGCGAGACCCAGTACTTC	CASSRDRETQYF
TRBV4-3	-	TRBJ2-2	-	TGCGCCAGCAGCCACGACAGGGAGGACACCGGGGAGCTGTTTTTT	CASSHDREDTGELFF
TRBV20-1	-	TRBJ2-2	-	TGCAGTGCTGGGCTAGCCGGGGAGCTGTTTTTT	CSAGLAGELFF
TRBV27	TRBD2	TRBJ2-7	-	TGTGCCAGCAGCGTAGCGGGAGGCTTCTACGAGCAGTACTTC	CASSVAGGFYEQYF
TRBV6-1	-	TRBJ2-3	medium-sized	TGTGCCAGCAGTGAGTCCCCCGGGACTCCCACAGATACGCAGTATTTT	CASSESPGTPTDTQYF
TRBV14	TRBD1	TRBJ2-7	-	TGTGCCAGTAGAGACAGGGGGACAGATGACGAGCAGTACTTC	CASRDRGTDDEQYF
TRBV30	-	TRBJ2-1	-	TGTGCCGCTGCTAGGGGGGAAAACAATGAGCAGTTCTTC	CAAARGENNEQFF
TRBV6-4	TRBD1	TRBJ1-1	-	TGTGCCAGCAGCCCTGAGGGGGCAGTCGCTGAAGCTTTCTTT	CASSPEGAVAEAFF
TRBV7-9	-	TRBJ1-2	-	TGTGCCAGCAGCTTAGCCGGTGGGGGTTCTCATGGCTACACCTTC	CASSLAGGGSHGYTF
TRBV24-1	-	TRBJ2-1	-	TGTGCCACGGGTGATTATAGGCAGGGGGGATCCAATGAGCAGTTCTTC	CATGDYRQGGSNEQFF
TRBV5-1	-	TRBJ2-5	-	TGCGCCAGCAGCTTGGGGGACCTAGCGTACCAAGAGACCCAGTACTTC	CASSLGDLAYQETQYF
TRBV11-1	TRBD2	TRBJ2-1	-	TGTGCCAGCAGCTTATGGGCTAGCGGCACCTACAATGAGCAGTTCTTC	CASSLWASGTYNEQFF
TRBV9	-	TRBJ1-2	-	TGTGCCAGCAGCGTAGAGGGGCTTACCAACTATGGCTACACCTTC	CASSVEGLTNYGYTF
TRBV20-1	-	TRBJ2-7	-	TGCAGTGCTAGTTTCGCCCCTAGCGCGAGGAACGAGCAGTACTTC	CSASFAPSARNEQYF
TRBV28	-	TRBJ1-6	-	TGTGCCAGCAGTTTAGGTCAGGGTGGATCACCCCTCCACTTT	CASSLGQGGSPLHF
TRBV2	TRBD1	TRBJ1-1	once	TGTGCCAGCCTCGAGGGGGCGAACACTGAAGCTTTCTTT	CASLEGANTEAFF
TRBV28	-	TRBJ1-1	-	TGTGCCAGCAGACATTTCACCACTGAAGCTTTCTTT	CASRHFTTEAFF
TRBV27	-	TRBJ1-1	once	TGTGCCAGCAGTTTAATCGGGCAGGGAACTGAAGCTTTCTTT	CASSLIGQGTEAFF
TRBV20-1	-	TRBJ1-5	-	TGCAGTGCTAGTACGGGCAGGAATCAGCCCCAGCATTTT	CSASTGRNQPQHF